Listed below are T cell receptor beta chains from one sample, sequenced in a study of blood T cells in healthy people across ages. MiXCR, applied by TCRdb to the 5' RACE reads, yields one record per CDR3 protein. Of about 970,000 distinct CDR3 sequences in the sample, just over 50% were seen once. The sequencing sample was made of blood. All receptors come from a woman aged 60-70 years in good health. Each CDR3 is given with its conserved first and last residue. A D gene is named only where the DNA matches it firmly. The size entry is marked missing in some rows and otherwise reads once, few, many or a size class.

J: TRBJ2-3; D: TRBD2; V: TRBV12-3/TRBV12-4; size: .; CDR3: CASDAGTSGTMQYF; DNA: TGTGCCAGCGACGCCGGGACTAGCGGGACAATGCAGTATTTT
J: TRBJ1-2; D: .; V: TRBV25-1; size: few; CDR3: CASSESTGADYGYTF; DNA: TGTGCCAGCAGTGAATCTACGGGTGCTGACTATGGCTACACCTTC
J: TRBJ2-7; D: .; V: TRBV27; size: .; CDR3: CASGWRGSTYEQYF; DNA: TGTGCCAGCGGCTGGCGGGGCTCCACCTACGAGCAGTACTTC
J: TRBJ2-1; D: TRBD2; V: TRBV4-1; size: .; CDR3: CASSPGLAGRNEQFF; DNA: TGCGCCAGCAGCCCGGGACTAGCGGGAAGGAATGAGCAGTTCTTC
J: TRBJ1-1; D: TRBD1; V: TRBV4-1; size: .; CDR3: CVSNVRPGTVNTEAFF; DNA: TGCGTCAGCAACGTAAGACCCGGGACAGTGAACACTGAAGCTTTCTTT
J: TRBJ2-5; D: .; V: TRBV24-1; size: .; CDR3: CATSDLPVPGTQYF; DNA: TGTGCCACCAGTGATTTGCCGGTCCCAGGGACCCAGTACTTC
J: TRBJ2-1; D: TRBD2; V: TRBV6-2/TRBV6-3; size: .; CDR3: CASSPASGRSGEQFF; DNA: TGTGCCAGCAGCCCTGCTAGCGGGAGATCGGGTGAGCAGTTCTTC
J: TRBJ2-7; D: TRBD1; V: TRBV20-1; size: .; CDR3: CSAREYRTGSNEQYF; DNA: TGCAGTGCTAGAGAGTATAGGACAGGGAGCAACGAGCAGTACTTC
J: TRBJ1-1; D: .; V: TRBV20-1; size: .; CDR3: CSAIRILNTEAFF; DNA: TGCAGTGCCATACGGATATTGAACACTGAAGCTTTCTTT
J: TRBJ2-6; D: .; V: TRBV29-1; size: .; CDR3: CSVSGGGAGSGANVLTF; DNA: TGCAGCGTATCAGGTGGGGGCGCCGGCTCTGGGGCCAACGTCCTGACTTTC
J: TRBJ2-1; D: TRBD1; V: TRBV28; size: .; CDR3: CASTWTGGEQFF; DNA: TGTGCCAGCACCTGGACAGGGGGCGAGCAGTTCTTC
J: TRBJ1-3; D: .; V: TRBV5-6; size: .; CDR3: CASSLADSKIGNTIYF; DNA: TGTGCCAGCAGCTTGGCAGACAGCAAGATCGGAAACACCATATATTTT
J: TRBJ1-2; D: TRBD1; V: TRBV28; size: .; CDR3: CASASNRGYGYTF; DNA: TGTGCCTCAGCCTCTAACAGGGGCTATGGCTACACCTTC
J: TRBJ2-7; D: TRBD1; V: TRBV7-2; size: many; CDR3: CASSLAGTGALYF; DNA: TGTGCCAGCAGCTTAGCAGGGACAGGAGCGCTGTACTTC
J: TRBJ2-3; D: .; V: TRBV7-9; size: .; CDR3: CASSVTRADTQYF; DNA: TGTGCCAGCAGCGTAACCCGGGCGGATACGCAGTATTTT
J: TRBJ2-7; D: TRBD2; V: TRBV28; size: .; CDR3: CASRLAGRPGYEQYF; DNA: TGTGCCAGCAGGTTAGCGGGACGACCTGGCTACGAGCAGTACTTC
J: TRBJ2-5; D: .; V: TRBV4-1; size: .; CDR3: CASSQDRDSQETQYF; DNA: TGCGCCAGCAGCCAAGATCGAGACAGCCAAGAGACCCAGTACTTC
J: TRBJ2-1; D: .; V: TRBV18; size: .; CDR3: CASCGAPTTADEQFF; DNA: TGTGCCAGCTGTGGGGCCCCTACAACCGCGGATGAGCAGTTCTTC
J: TRBJ1-1; D: .; V: TRBV28; size: .; CDR3: CASSLFASGAFF; DNA: TGTGCCAGCAGTTTATTTGCGAGTGGGGCTTTCTTT
J: TRBJ2-6; D: .; V: TRBV6-2/TRBV6-3; size: .; CDR3: CANSYSSHRVIVSGGANVLTF; DNA: TGTGCCAACAGTTACTCGAGCCACAGGGTCATCGTATCTGGTGGGGCCAACGTCCTGACTTTC
J: TRBJ2-5; D: .; V: TRBV29-1; size: .; CDR3: CSGGFIRETQYF; DNA: TGCAGCGGGGGATTTATTAGGGAGACCCAGTACTTC
J: TRBJ2-3; D: TRBD2; V: TRBV6-5; size: .; CDR3: CASRPGLVTDTQYF; DNA: TGTGCCAGCAGGCCGGGACTAGTCACAGATACGCAGTATTTT
J: TRBJ2-5; D: .; V: TRBV13; size: few; CDR3: CASSLVRTIGQETQYF; DNA: TGTGCCAGCAGCTTAGTGCGGACTATCGGCCAAGAGACCCAGTACTTC
J: TRBJ2-7; D: TRBD2; V: TRBV12-3/TRBV12-4; size: once; CDR3: CASSPHSGRRYEQYF; DNA: TGTGCCAGCAGTCCCCATAGCGGGAGACGGTACGAGCAGTACTTC
J: TRBJ2-5; D: .; V: TRBV6-1; size: .; CDR3: CASTGRIQETQYF; DNA: TGTGCCTCCACGGGGCGGATCCAAGAGACCCAGTACTTC
J: TRBJ2-1; D: .; V: TRBV24-1; size: .; CDR3: CASSIQGHNEQFF; DNA: TGTGCCAGTAGTATCCAGGGGCACAATGAGCAGTTCTTC
J: TRBJ2-5; D: .; V: TRBV7-9; size: few; CDR3: CASSLGTVPTVETQYF; DNA: TGTGCCAGCAGCCTGGGCACGGTCCCGACAGTTGAGACCCAGTACTTC
J: TRBJ2-7; D: TRBD2; V: TRBV20-1; size: .; CDR3: CSARDIGLGGGYEQYF; DNA: TGCAGTGCTAGAGATATCGGACTAGGCGGGGGTTACGAGCAGTACTTC
J: TRBJ2-5; D: TRBD2; V: TRBV7-2; size: few; CDR3: CASSSRRPGLAGGHQETQYF; DNA: TGTGCCAGCAGCTCACGGAGACCGGGACTAGCGGGAGGCCACCAAGAGACCCAGTACTTC
J: TRBJ2-4; D: .; V: TRBV6-4; size: .; CDR3: CALWGQGSDIQYF; DNA: TGTGCCTTGTGGGGTCAAGGTTCAGACATTCAGTACTTC
J: TRBJ2-5; D: TRBD2; V: TRBV20-1; size: .; CDR3: CSAERRLAGILETQYF; DNA: TGCAGTGCGGAAAGAAGACTAGCGGGAATTTTAGAGACCCAGTACTTC
J: TRBJ2-3; D: .; V: TRBV27; size: .; CDR3: CASSLIRGGSTDTQYF; DNA: TGTGCCAGCAGTTTAATCAGGGGGGGAAGCACAGATACGCAGTATTTT
J: TRBJ2-1; D: .; V: TRBV28; size: .; CDR3: CASSSRAGDSNNEQFF; DNA: TGTGCCAGCTCTTCCAGAGCGGGTGATAGTAACAATGAGCAGTTCTTC
J: TRBJ2-3; D: .; V: TRBV27; size: many; CDR3: CASSLVASSTSITQYF; DNA: TGTGCCAGCAGTTTAGTCGCGAGTTCGACCTCCATTACGCAGTATTTT
J: TRBJ2-7; D: TRBD2; V: TRBV20-1; size: .; CDR3: CSARLSGRYEQYF; DNA: TGCAGTGCTAGACTTAGCGGGAGGTACGAGCAGTACTTC
J: TRBJ2-7; D: .; V: TRBV6-1; size: .; CDR3: CASSEEGGPYEQYF; DNA: TGTGCCAGCAGTGAAGAGGGAGGCCCCTACGAGCAGTACTTC
J: TRBJ2-7; D: TRBD2; V: TRBV2; size: few; CDR3: CASSLGLAGVGSYEQYF; DNA: TGTGCCAGCAGCCTGGGACTAGCGGGAGTAGGCTCCTACGAGCAGTACTTC
J: TRBJ1-1; D: .; V: TRBV7-6; size: .; CDR3: CASSYTRETEAFF; DNA: TGTGCCAGCAGCTACACCAGGGAGACTGAAGCTTTCTTT
J: TRBJ2-1; D: .; V: TRBV7-2; size: few; CDR3: CASSLWVGNEQFF; DNA: TGTGCCAGCAGCTTATGGGTGGGGAATGAGCAGTTCTTC
J: TRBJ2-5; D: .; V: TRBV10-2; size: few; CDR3: CASLRAGETQYF; DNA: TGCGCCAGCTTAAGAGCCGGCGAGACCCAGTACTTC
J: TRBJ1-2; D: TRBD1; V: TRBV7-2; size: many; CDR3: CASSQGQVLYGYTF; DNA: TGTGCCAGCAGCCAAGGACAGGTGCTATATGGCTACACCTTC
J: TRBJ2-1; D: TRBD2; V: TRBV20-1; size: .; CDR3: CSARDPAGGPINEQFF; DNA: TGCAGTGCTAGAGACCCAGCGGGAGGGCCAATCAATGAGCAGTTCTTC
J: TRBJ2-7; D: TRBD2; V: TRBV7-8; size: .; CDR3: CASSLSPWTSGSYEQYF; DNA: TGTGCCAGCAGCTTATCCCCTTGGACTAGCGGGAGCTACGAGCAGTACTTC
J: TRBJ2-2; D: .; V: TRBV14; size: .; CDR3: CASSQGYNTGELFF; DNA: TGTGCCAGCAGCCAAGGATACAACACCGGGGAGCTGTTTTTT
J: TRBJ2-7; D: .; V: TRBV29-1; size: .; CDR3: CSVEDSSGYEQYF; DNA: TGCAGCGTTGAAGATTCTTCAGGATACGAGCAGTACTTC
J: TRBJ2-1; D: .; V: TRBV29-1; size: .; CDR3: CSVDPSSATYNEQFF; DNA: TGTAGCGTTGACCCTTCTAGCGCGACCTACAATGAGCAGTTCTTC
J: TRBJ1-1; D: TRBD1; V: TRBV5-6; size: few; CDR3: CASSLAAGGPEAFF; DNA: TGTGCCAGCAGCTTGGCGGCAGGGGGTCCTGAAGCTTTCTTT